The 32 T cell receptor beta chains below all came from one sample that was sequenced in a study of technical replicates of blood from a handful of donors. Sequencing used immunoSEQ multiplex PCR; TCRdb keeps in-frame clones, though not all of them. There are over 60,000 clones in the sample; around 93% occur only once, and about 0.26% lies in the top ten. Sequencing input: T cells isolated from PBMCs. These receptors originate from a human donor in good health.

The genes are TRBV5-1 and TRBJ1-1; tentatively, D is TRBD1 (6 bases). The V and J ends lost 4 bases and 3 bases respectively, with 13 bases between them. From germline, CDR1 is SGHRS and CDR2 YFSETQ. This CDR3 has 14 amino acids. Here the CDR3 DNA reads TGCGCCAGCAGCCTACGTTACAGGGACACTGAAGCTTTCTTT. Residues: CASSLRYRDTEAFF.

This chain links TRBV6-5 with TRBJ2-1; 7 bases match TRBD1. The CDR3 has 13 amino acids. V shed 7 bases and J 4 bases; nucleotides not matched to a gene: 4. Germline lookup yields CDR1 MNHEY and CDR2 SVGAGI. CDR3 sequence: CASTRDSYNEQFF. DNA of the CDR3: TGTGCCAGCACCCGGGACAGTTACAATGAGCAGTTCTTC.

This chain links TRBV5-5 with TRBJ1-6, with D possibly being TRBD1 (6 bases). In germline, CDR1 is SGHKS, CDR2 YYEKEE (reference sequence). V lost 2 bases and J lost 1, with 10 bases in between. The length of the CDR3 is 16 residues. The CDR3 bases are TGTGCCAGCAGCTTTGAAGGGGGATCCTATAATTCACCCCTCCACTTT. Its translation is CASSFEGGSYNSPLHF.

The chain recombines TRBV27 with TRBJ2-1; D may be TRBD2 (6 bases). V lost 7 bases to trimming and J lost 0 bases, with 16 bases between them. The V gene's germline CDR1 is MNHEY and CDR2 SMNVEV (reference sequence). The CDR3 totals 16 residues. CDR3 in amino acids: CASTPNGGSSYNEQFF. The CDR3 DNA sequence: TGTGCCAGCACCCCGAATGGGGGGAGCTCCTACAATGAGCAGTTCTTC.

The chain is built from TRBV4-1 and TRBJ1-1; 7 nucleotides match TRBD1. Trimming removed 0 bases from V and 7 bases from J; junction bases left unmatched: 8. Germline CDR1 MGHRA, CDR2 YSYEKL. CDR3 length: 15 residues. The CDR3 sequence is CASSQEDRVSGEAFF. The CDR3 DNA sequence: TGCGCCAGCAGCCAAGAAGACAGGGTGAGCGGTGAAGCTTTCTTT.

This clone has a single count. The chain employs TRBV28 and TRBJ1-5; D may be TRBD1 (6 bases). Trimming took off 4 bases at V and 7 bases at J, with 14 bases between the two ends. This CDR3 contains 14 residues. CDR1 and CDR2 (germline): MDHEN, SYDVKM. DNA for the CDR3: TGTGCCAGCAGTTCCGCCCCAGGGGACCAGCCCCAGCATTTT. It codes for CASSSAPGDQPQHF.

The rearrangement links TRBV4-2 to TRBJ2-1; D unclear. The CDR3 is 13 amino acids. Trimming cost V 3 bases and J 5 bases, with 8 bases left between them. CDR1 and CDR2 from the germline V gene are LGHNA and YNFKEQ. CDR3 residues: CASSHGGNNEQFF. The CDR3 DNA reads as TGTGCCAGCAGCCATGGTGGCAACAATGAGCAGTTCTTC.

The chain joins TRBV19 to TRBJ1-2; D not resolved. Trimming cost V 3 bases and J 4 bases, with 9 bases left between them. Germline V gives CDR1 LNHDA, CDR2 SQIVND (reference sequence). The CDR3 covers 13 residues. The CDR3 reads CASSMRHSYGYTF. In nucleotides, the CDR3 is TGTGCCAGTAGTATGCGACATTCCTATGGCTACACCTTC.

CDR3 sequence: CAYLPLGGEEAFF. As DNA, the CDR3 is TGTGCCTACCTCCCCTTAGGGGGGGAAGAAGCTTTCTTT. The genes are TRBV30 and TRBJ1-1; D possibly corresponds to TRBD1 (6 bases). The V gene's germline CDR1 is GTSNPN and CDR2 SVGIG (reference sequence). This CDR3 has 13 amino acids. Trimming cost V 7 bases and J 8 bases, with 20 bases left between them.

This chain joins TRBV28 and TRBJ1-2, with 7 nucleotides matching TRBD1. V lost 5 bases and J lost 3; bases outside the gene matches: 6. Germline V CDR1 and CDR2: MDHEN, SYDVKM. This CDR3 comprises 14 residues. The chain's CDR3 is CASSLGQNYYGYTF. Written as DNA, the CDR3 is TGTGCCAGCAGTCTGGGACAGAACTACTATGGCTACACCTTC.

The genes are TRBV23-1 and TRBJ1-2; tentative D call: TRBD1 (5 bases). TRBV23-1 is given ORF status, its function remaining uncertain. The CDR3 has 17 residues. The V end lost 3 bases, the J end lost 3 bases, and 20 bases lay between the germline ends. The CDR3 nucleotides are TGCGCCAGCAGTCACCACGGGCACCCAGGGCCCTACTATGGCTACACCTTC. This translates into CASSHHGHPGPYYGYTF.

The chain uses TRBV28 and TRBJ2-4; D is possibly TRBD2 (6 bases). Deletions cut 8 bases from V and 0 bases from J, with 29 bases between. This CDR3 is 20 amino acids long. The germline gives CDR1 MDHEN, CDR2 SYDVKM. The CDR3 DNA is TGTGCCAGCGTACGAACCCCGCGCGGGGCCGAACAGGTAGCCAAAAACATTCAGTACTTC. Its protein is CASVRTPRGAEQVAKNIQYF.

This rearrangement joins TRBV4-1 to TRBJ1-5; 8 bases agree with TRBD1. Losses at the gene ends were 0 bases for V and 6 bases for J; bases not matched to a gene: 1. CDR1 is MGHRA and CDR2 is YSYEKL in the germline V gene. The CDR3 is 14 residues long. CDR3 sequence (DNA): TGCGCCAGCAGCCAAGAGACAGGGGCTCAGCCCCAGCATTTT. Protein product: CASSQETGAQPQHF.

The chain joins TRBV27 to TRBJ2-7; perhaps TRBD1 as D (5 bases). There are 12 residues in the CDR3. Trimming cost V 9 bases and J 6 bases, with 15 bases left between them. Per germline, CDR1 MNHEY and CDR2 SMNVEV (reference sequence). For the CDR3, the DNA is TGTGCCAGTAGCCTTTTAAGGGGCGAGCAGTACTTC. This sequence encodes CASSLLRGEQYF.

This chain connects TRBV7-9 to TRBJ1-2; 12 nucleotides match TRBD1. Germline CDR1 and CDR2: SEHNR and FQNEAQ (reference sequence). V dropped 11 bases and J dropped 4; count of bases not matched to a gene: 17. The CDR3 consists of 17 residues. CDR3 nucleotides: TGTGCCCAGCCGCCCGGGACAGGGGGCGAAGCCCTCTATGGCTACACCTTC. Translating gives CAQPPGTGGEALYGYTF.

The rearrangement links TRBV11-2 to TRBJ2-1; 10 nucleotides line up with TRBD2. Germline V CDR1 and CDR2: SGHAT, FQNNGV. The trim removed 1 base at V and 4 bases at J, leaving 7 bases unmatched. The CDR3 length is 17 residues. The CDR3 DNA is TGTGCCAGCAGCTTAGCCGTCTCTAGCGGGGGATACAATGAGCAGTTCTTC. Translated, it gives CASSLAVSSGGYNEQFF.

CDR3 residues: CASSLAQGYEQYF. For the CDR3, the DNA is TGCGCCAGCAGCTTGGCCCAGGGATACGAGCAGTACTTC. The chain uses TRBV5-1 and TRBJ2-7, with D perhaps TRBD1 (5 bases). This CDR3 comprises 13 residues. Germline V gives CDR1 SGHRS, CDR2 YFSETQ. Deletions cut 0 bases from V and 4 bases from J, with 8 bases between.

V usage is TRBV27 and J usage is TRBJ1-1, with D unresolved. Trimming removed 7 bases from V and 5 bases from J, with 17 bases in between. The CDR3 contains 14 residues. Germline CDR1 and CDR2: MNHEY and SMNVEV (reference sequence). As DNA, the CDR3 is TGTGCCAGCAAAGATGGCGGAGGAGGGACTGAAGCTTTCTTT. Translated: CASKDGGGGTEAFF.

The V call is TRBV29-1, the J call TRBJ2-7; no firm D call. The CDR3 length is 11 residues. The ends were cut back, 4 bases at V and 9 bases at J, with 13 bases in the middle. Germline CDR1 SQVTM, CDR2 ANQGSEA. Here the CDR3 DNA reads TGCAGCGTTGGGTATGGCGGCGGGCAGTACTTC. Translated, it gives CSVGYGGGQYF.

The gene calls are TRBV20-1 and TRBJ2-1; D is undetermined. There are 11 residues in the CDR3. Trimming took off 7 bases at V and 10 bases at J, with 14 bases between the two ends. Per germline, CDR1 DFQATT and CDR2 SNEGSKA (reference sequence). The CDR3 loop is CSVSHYLEQFF. CDR3 bases: TGCAGTGTTAGCCACTACCTAGAGCAGTTCTTC.

The rearrangement uses TRBV30 and TRBJ2-2; D gene unclear. Per the germline V gene, CDR1 is GTSNPN and CDR2 is SVGIG (reference sequence). Trimming pared 7 bases from V and 6 bases from J, leaving 9 bases between. This CDR3 spans 11 amino acids. The CDR3 region is CAFLESGELFF. The CDR3 DNA is TGTGCCTTCCTAGAGTCCGGGGAGCTGTTTTTT.

This chain connects TRBV5-1 to TRBJ2-1, with TRBD1 matching 9 bases. V was pared by 4 bases and J by 4 bases, with 9 bases of the junction left unmatched. The CDR3 loop spans 16 amino acids. Germline CDR1 and CDR2: SGHRS and YFSETQ. CDR3 amino acids: CASSKPGQGFYNEQFF. CDR3 in DNA: TGCGCCAGCAGCAAGCCGGGACAGGGTTTTTACAATGAGCAGTTCTTC.

V and J are TRBV13 and TRBJ2-7; D remains unclear. Germline V gene sequence: CDR1 PRHDT, CDR2 FYEKMQ (reference sequence). The V end was cut by 2 bases, the J end by 4 bases, with 9 bases between. The CDR3 runs to 13 residues. The CDR3 DNA sequence: TGTGCCAGCAGCTTAAAAGTCGGGTACGAGCAGTACTTC. This sequence encodes CASSLKVGYEQYF.

This chain uses TRBV11-2 with TRBJ2-7, with D perhaps TRBD1 (5 bases). CDR3 length: 13 amino acids. Germline values: CDR1 SGHAT, CDR2 FQNNGV. V shed 5 bases and J shed 0 bases, with 8 bases lying between them. In DNA form, the CDR3 reads TGTGCCAGCAGCAGGGGCCTCTCCTACGAGCAGTACTTC. It is translated as CASSRGLSYEQYF.

This clone was recorded once. The chain carries TRBV6-5 and TRBJ2-5, with D unclear. CDR3 length equals 16 residues. V lost 2 bases and J lost 1, with 14 bases in between. Germline CDR1 MNHEY, CDR2 SVGAGI. The CDR3 loop is CASSYGQTTFQETQYF. CDR3 in DNA: TGTGCCAGCAGTTACGGCCAAACCACCTTCCAAGAGACCCAGTACTTC.

The V call is TRBV5-1, the J call TRBJ2-5, with 7 bases identical to TRBD1. The length of the CDR3 is 14 residues. Germline V gives CDR1 SGHRS, CDR2 YFSETQ. The V and J ends lost 4 bases and 5 bases, in that order; junction bases with no gene match: 8. CDR3 in amino acids: CASSGTDGDETQYF. The CDR3 DNA reads as TGCGCCAGCAGCGGGACAGACGGGGATGAGACCCAGTACTTC.

This chain uses TRBV6-1 with TRBJ2-7; D might be TRBD1 (6 bases). Looked up from germline, CDR1 is MNHNS and CDR2 is SASEGT. Trimming cost V 8 bases and J 2 bases, with 16 bases left between them. The length of the CDR3 is 14 residues. The CDR3 DNA reads TGTGCCAGCGTACGGAGACAGGTCCCCTACGAGCAGTACTTC. Translated: CASVRRQVPYEQYF.

V is TRBV9 and J is TRBJ1-1; D is possibly TRBD1 (5 bases). The CDR3 runs 14 residues. Germline V gene sequence: CDR1 SGDLS, CDR2 YYNGEE. Trimming took 0 bases from V and 3 from J, leaving 9 bases between them. The CDR3 DNA is TGTGCCAGCAGCGTAGGCAGGGATGACACTGAAGCTTTCTTT. Protein product: CASSVGRDDTEAFF.

V usage is TRBV5-1 and J usage is TRBJ2-7, with 11 bases aligning to TRBD1. The V gene end was trimmed by 5 bases and the J gene end by 2 bases; junction bases not matched to a gene: 6. The CDR3 covers 15 residues. CDR1 SGHRS and CDR2 YFSETQ come from the germline V gene. Here the CDR3 reads CASRSGTGGPYEQYF. CDR3 nucleotide sequence: TGCGCCAGCAGATCCGGGACAGGGGGACCCTACGAGCAGTACTTC.

The genes are TRBV9 and TRBJ2-7; 10 bases fit TRBD1. The length of the CDR3 is 16 residues. The V and J ends lost 0 bases and 4 bases, in that order; junction bases with no gene match: 7. Germline lookup yields CDR1 SGDLS and CDR2 YYNGEE. The DNA of the CDR3 is TGTGCCAGCAGCGTAGAAGACAGGGGGCTAGGGTACGAGCAGTACTTC. As protein: CASSVEDRGLGYEQYF.

V usage is TRBV10-1 and J usage is TRBJ1-5; a weak D match, TRBD1 (5 bases). There are 13 residues in the CDR3. V lost 5 bases, J lost 3 bases, and 8 bases lay in between. The germline gives CDR1 WNHNN, CDR2 SYGVQD (reference sequence). This CDR3 reads CASSPGPNQPQHF. In DNA form, the CDR3 reads TGCGCCAGCAGTCCAGGGCCCAATCAGCCCCAGCATTTT.

This chain joins TRBV27 and TRBJ1-1; 8 bases line up with TRBD1. The V gene's germline CDR1 is MNHEY and CDR2 SMNVEV (reference sequence). CDR3 size: 13 residues. V dropped 4 bases and J dropped 5; count of bases not matched to a gene: 3. The CDR3 loop reads CASSWGTGTEAFF. The DNA of the CDR3 is TGTGCCAGCAGTTGGGGGACAGGTACTGAAGCTTTCTTT.